One and the same sample provided the 8 T cell receptor beta chains below, sequenced in a study of siplizumab effects on memory and regulatory T cells. Using immunoSEQ multiplex PCR, the repertoire was profiled, and TCRdb retains in-frame clones only, with some absent. Altogether about 46,000 clones are present, over 90% being singletons, with the ten largest covering 15% to 20%. Source material: CD8+ T cells sorted from blood. The origin of the receptors is a human donor in good health.

The V gene is TRBV9, the J gene TRBJ2-2; D gene ambiguous. This CDR3 has 12 residues. V gave up 4 bases and J gave up 7 bases, with 8 bases separating them. From germline, CDR1 is SGDLS and CDR2 YYNGEE. CDR3 in DNA: TGTGCCAGCAGCCCCTACGGCGGGGAGCTGTTTTTT. Residues: CASSPYGGELFF. The full variable domain, rest sourced from reference TRBV9 and TRBJ2-2, is DSGVTQTPKHLITATGQRVTLRCSPRSGDLSVYWYQQSLDQGLQFLIQYYNGEERAKGNILERFSAQQFPDLHSELNLSSLELGDSALYFCASSPYGGELFFGEGSRLTVL.

The chain recombines TRBV5-1 with TRBJ2-2; D is undetermined. The CDR3 covers 15 residues. With 0 bases removed from V and 6 bases from J, the gap between germline ends came to 12 bases. Germline loops: CDR1 SGHRS, CDR2 YFSETQ. CDR3 nucleotides: TGCGCCAGCAGCTTGGCACTACCTGTTTCCGGGGAGCTGTTTTTT. This translates into CASSLALPVSGELFF.

V is TRBV5-6 and J is TRBJ2-1; 7 bases align to TRBD2. With 4 bases clipped from V and 7 bases from J, the junction kept 11 bases outside the gene matches. The germline gives CDR1 SGHDT, CDR2 YYEEEE. This CDR3 spans 15 amino acids. CDR3 protein: CASSQMAGVLNEQFF. The CDR3 DNA reads as TGTGCCAGCAGCCAAATGGCGGGAGTCTTGAATGAGCAGTTCTTC.

This chain connects TRBV28 to TRBJ1-1; D is unclear. Trimming took 8 bases from V and 10 from J, leaving 17 bases between them. In germline, CDR1 is MDHEN, CDR2 SYDVKM. The CDR3 contains 12 residues. The CDR3 DNA sequence: TGTGCCAGCCGGAGGGAAGACCTAGGAGCTTTCTTT. It is translated as CASRREDLGAFF.

The V gene is TRBV4-1, the J gene TRBJ1-5, with TRBD1 as a possible D gene (6 bases). The germline V gene has CDR1 MGHRA and CDR2 YSYEKL. The CDR3 runs to 13 residues. Trimming took 4 bases from V and 9 from J, leaving 13 bases between them. CDR3 sequence reads: CASSLPGGAPQHF. In DNA form, the CDR3 reads TGCGCCAGCAGCCTACCGGGGGGCGCGCCCCAGCATTTT.

As DNA, the CDR3 is TGTGCCAGCAGCGCCGTAGGGCGGGGAGACTACAATGAGCAGTTCTTC. Translation gives CASSAVGRGDYNEQFF. V usage is TRBV9 and J usage is TRBJ2-1, with D tentatively TRBD2 (6 bases). The CDR3 runs to 16 residues. Germline V gene sequence: CDR1 SGDLS, CDR2 YYNGEE. Trimming cost V 3 bases and J 3 bases, with 16 bases left between them.

Only a few counts were recorded for this clone. This chain links TRBV4-2 with TRBJ2-7, with 9 nucleotides matching TRBD1. The CDR3 contains 16 residues. The germline gives CDR1 LGHNA, CDR2 YNFKEQ. V was pared by 3 bases and J by 6 bases, with 12 bases of the junction left unmatched. The CDR3 nucleotides are TGTGCCAGCAGCCAGTATCCGGGACAGGGCGTTGGCGAGCAGTACTTC. Protein sequence: CASSQYPGQGVGEQYF.

The chain couples TRBV7-9 to TRBJ2-1; D uncertain. CDR3 length: 16 amino acids. V lost 4 bases and J 0 bases, leaving 13 bases between the germline ends. Per germline, CDR1 SEHNR and CDR2 FQNEAQ (reference sequence). The CDR3 sequence: CASSSPIGVSYNEQFF. The CDR3 DNA reads TGTGCCAGCAGCTCTCCGATCGGAGTCTCCTACAATGAGCAGTTCTTC.